The 20 T cell receptor beta chains presented below share a single source sample, sequenced in a study of human thymus T cells. Thymic tissue was derived from resections collected during corrective heart surgery. Assay used: immunoSEQ multiplex PCR; TCRdb lists only in-frame clones, some missing. The sample includes around 130,000 clones, around 95% of them seen just once. Sequenced: thymus tissue. These receptors all come from a boy in the first two years of life with a congenital heart defect but otherwise immunologically healthy.

This clone was detected only once. This sequence joins TRBV18 and TRBJ2-6; D remains unclear. V lost 1 base and J lost 3, with 10 bases in between. CDR1 KGHSH and CDR2 LQKENI come from the germline V gene. This CDR3 region has 16 residues. CDR3 loop: CASSPQSPGGANVLTF. The CDR3 DNA sequence: TGTGCCAGCTCACCACAGTCCCCCGGTGGGGCCAACGTCCTGACTTTC.

This chain connects TRBV4-2 to TRBJ2-2; TRBD1 aligns across 8 bases. Germline CDR1 reads LGHNA; CDR2 reads YNFKEQ. After removal of 4 bases from V and 7 bases from J, the junction contained 5 bases not matched to a gene. The length of the CDR3 is 14 residues. The CDR3, as DNA: TGTGCCAGCAGCCCCCGGACAGGGAGCGGGGAGCTGTTTTTT. Translated: CASSPRTGSGELFF.

The chain recombines TRBV7-9 with TRBJ2-7; D is possibly TRBD2 (6 bases). Germline V gives CDR1 SEHNR, CDR2 FQNEAQ (reference sequence). The CDR3 consists of 13 residues. V lost 4 bases and J 2 bases, leaving 9 bases between the germline ends. CDR3 sequence reads: CASSSGLAYEQYF. The DNA of the CDR3 is TGTGCCAGCAGCTCGGGACTGGCCTACGAGCAGTACTTC. Based on the CDR3 plus reference TRBV7-9 and TRBJ2-7, the full variable domain is DTGVSQNPRHKITKRGQNVTFRCDPISEHNRLYWYRQTLGQGPEFLTYFQNEAQLEKSRLLSDRFSAERPKGSFSTLEIQRTEQGDSAMYLCASSSGLAYEQYFGPGTRLTVT.

V usage is TRBV4-2 and J usage is TRBJ1-3; 7 bases agree with TRBD1. V lost 0 bases and J lost 5; bases outside the gene matches: 13. The CDR3 runs 18 residues. The germline gives CDR1 LGHNA, CDR2 YNFKEQ. CDR3 DNA: TGTGCCAGCAGCCAAGATGAAGATATTAAGGACAGGCGAAACACCATATATTTT. Translating it yields CASSQDEDIKDRRNTIYF.

The chain uses TRBV27 and TRBJ2-1, with 7 bases matching TRBD1. V shed 2 bases and J 0 bases; nucleotides not matched to a gene: 7. The CDR3 spans 17 residues. The germline V gene has CDR1 MNHEY and CDR2 SMNVEV (reference sequence). The CDR3 DNA reads as TGTGCCAGCAGTTTAGGCCCCCCAGGGGGCTCCTACAATGAGCAGTTCTTC. Translated, it gives CASSLGPPGGSYNEQFF.

This chain joins TRBV7-2 and TRBJ1-3; D remains ambiguous. Between the trimmed V and J ends, which lost 1 base and 4 bases, there was a span of 23 bases. Germline CDR1 and CDR2: SGHTA and FQGNSA. The CDR3 is 19 residues long. CDR3 sequence reads: CASSLVFGQPLNLGNTIYF. DNA of the CDR3: TGTGCCAGCAGCTTAGTTTTTGGGCAGCCGCTAAACCTAGGAAACACCATATATTTT. Looking up the rest from reference TRBV7-2 and TRBJ1-3 gives the full variable domain: GAGVSQSPSNKVTEKGKDVELRCDPISGHTALYWYRQSLGQGLEFLIYFQGNSAPDKSGLPSDRFSAERTGGSVSTLTIQRTQQEDSAVYLCASSLVFGQPLNLGNTIYFGEGSWLTVV.

The chain links TRBV9 to TRBJ2-3; tentatively, D is TRBD1 (6 bases). The CDR3 contains 15 residues. Deletions cut 0 bases from V and 4 bases from J, with 12 bases between. CDR1 is SGDLS and CDR2 is YYNGEE in the germline V gene. The chain's CDR3 is CASSVDRKGADTQYF. The CDR3 coding sequence is TGTGCCAGCAGCGTAGACCGGAAGGGGGCAGATACGCAGTATTTT.

The chain carries TRBV4-2 and TRBJ2-3, with 10 bases matching TRBD2. The CDR3 length is 16 residues. The V gene end was trimmed by 5 bases and the J gene end by 2 bases; junction bases not matched to a gene: 7. Per germline, CDR1 LGHNA and CDR2 YNFKEQ. The CDR3 is CASSLVAGGFTDTQYF. The CDR3 DNA follows: TGTGCCAGCAGCTTAGTAGCGGGGGGCTTCACAGATACGCAGTATTTT.

This clone was detected only once. CDR3 sequence (DNA): TGTGCCAGCAGTTACAGGGGGTCCACTGAAGCTTTCTTT. Protein: CASSYRGSTEAFF. The rearrangement joins TRBV28 to TRBJ1-1; TRBD1 matches 8 bases. The germline CDR1 and CDR2 sequences are MDHEN and SYDVKM. The CDR3 length is 13 residues. The trim removed 4 bases at V and 4 bases at J, leaving 2 bases unmatched. Combining the CDR3 with reference TRBV28 and TRBJ1-1 gives the whole variable domain DVKVTQSSRYLVKRTGEKVFLECVQDMDHENMFWYRQDPGLGLRLIYFSYDVKMKEKGDIPEGYSVSREKKERFSLILESASTNQTSMYLCASSYRGSTEAFFGQGTRLTVV.

In the case of this clone: This specimen includes other DNA sequences encoding the same CDR3. The CDR3 sequence: CASSLRGSYEQYF. The CDR3 DNA sequence: TGTGCCAGCAGCTTGAGGGGGTCCTACGAGCAGTACTTC. J is TRBJ2-7 and V is TRBV5-6, with a tentative D call TRBD1 (6 bases). CDR3 length: 13 amino acids. Per the germline V gene, CDR1 is SGHDT and CDR2 is YYEEEE. Trimming shortened V by 1 base and J by 1 base, and 6 bases separated the two germline ends.

This sequence joins TRBV27 and TRBJ2-3; D uncertain. V lost 6 bases to trimming and J lost 0 bases, with 16 bases between them. From germline, CDR1 is MNHEY and CDR2 SMNVEV (reference sequence). The CDR3 extends over 16 amino acids. CDR3 protein: CASRTPRAISTDTQYF. The CDR3 region has the DNA TGTGCCAGCAGGACCCCTAGGGCCATTAGCACAGATACGCAGTATTTT.

Worth noting for this clone: The junction shows a germline mismatch at one end, possibly a read error. This rearrangement joins TRBV7-8 to TRBJ2-7; 9 bases agree with TRBD1. The CDR3 has 15 amino acids. Germline CDR1 and CDR2: SGHVS and FQNEAQ. The CDR3 loop reads CASSSGTGTGYGQYF. For the CDR3, the DNA is TGTGCCAGCAGCTCCGGGACAGGGACGGGCTACGGGCAGTACTTC. The full variable domain, its missing parts supplied by reference TRBV7-8 and TRBJ2-7, is GAGVSQSPRYKVAKRGQDVALRCDPISGHVSLFWYQQALGQGPEFLTYFQNEAQLDKSGLPSDRFFAERPEGSVSTLKIQRTQQEDSAVYLCASSSGTGTGYGQYFGPGTRLTVT.

CDR3 protein: CASSQSNFIEGGYTF. The CDR3 DNA is TGTGCCAGCAGCCAATCAAATTTTATAGAAGGTGGCTACACCTTC. The chain combines TRBV4-2 with TRBJ1-2; no clear D gene. This CDR3 is 15 amino acids long. Trimming stripped 2 bases from V and 7 bases from J, with 17 bases between. The germline CDR1 and CDR2 sequences are LGHNA and YNFKEQ.

The chain couples TRBV4-3 to TRBJ2-5; D is perhaps TRBD1 (6 bases). Trimming took 3 bases from V and 2 from J, leaving 13 bases between them. Per the germline V gene, CDR1 is LGHNA and CDR2 is YSLEER. CDR3 size: 15 residues. The DNA of the CDR3 is TGCGCCAGCAGCCAGGTCCGGGACACGCAAGAGACCCAGTACTTC. It yields the protein CASSQVRDTQETQYF.

The genes are TRBV9 and TRBJ2-1, with TRBD2 matching 13 bases. J was trimmed by 5 bases and V by 3 bases; bases with no gene match: 5. From germline, CDR1 is SGDLS and CDR2 YYNGEE. The CDR3 is 16 amino acids. CDR3 nucleotides: TGTGCCAGCAGCGCCGGACTAGCGGGGGCCGACAATGAGCAGTTCTTC. Its protein product is CASSAGLAGADNEQFF.

This rearrangement joins TRBV5-4 to TRBJ2-7; D is unresolved. CDR3 size: 15 residues. With 2 bases removed from V and 0 bases from J, the gap between germline ends came to 12 bases. CDR1 SGHNT and CDR2 YYREEE come from the germline V gene (reference sequence). CDR3 DNA sequence: TGTGCCAGCAGCTTAAACCCCCCAAACTCCTACGAGCAGTACTTC. Residues: CASSLNPPNSYEQYF.

This chain uses TRBV5-1 with TRBJ1-1; D unclear. The CDR3 totals 15 residues. V was cut by 0 bases and J by 0 bases, with 9 bases left in between. Per germline, CDR1 SGHRS and CDR2 YFSETQ. CDR3 sequence reads: CASSLDPKVNTEAFF. The CDR3 DNA reads TGCGCCAGCAGCTTGGATCCGAAAGTGAACACTGAAGCTTTCTTT.

CDR3 amino acids: CASRAQGSHGYTF. The CDR3 DNA reads as TGTGCCAGCAGAGCCCAGGGTTCACACGGCTACACCTTC. This chain links TRBV6-4 with TRBJ1-2; the D gene is possibly TRBD1 (5 bases). Germline CDR1 and CDR2: MRHNA and SNTAGT. V was trimmed by 6 bases and J by 8 bases, leaving 16 bases between them. This CDR3 comprises 13 residues.

J is TRBJ1-3 and V is TRBV4-1; unclear D gene. Trimming removed 1 base at V and 2 bases at J, with 6 bases between. CDR1 MGHRA and CDR2 YSYEKL come from the germline V gene. CDR3 size: 14 residues. CDR3 bases: TGCGCCAGCAGCCAAGTGTACCCTGGAAACACCATATATTTT. It yields the protein CASSQVYPGNTIYF.

The chain combines TRBV5-1 with TRBJ2-4, with D possibly being TRBD2 (5 bases). The V gene lost 0 bases and the J gene lost 6 bases, with 10 bases spanning the gap. This CDR3 contains 14 residues. The germline V gene encodes CDR1 SGHRS and CDR2 YFSETQ. The CDR3 here is CASSLGSGSNIQYF. As DNA, the CDR3 is TGCGCCAGCAGCTTGGGAAGCGGATCAAACATTCAGTACTTC. Using reference TRBV5-1 and TRBJ2-4 for the parts outside the CDR3, the full variable domain is KAGVTQTPRYLIKTRGQQVTLSCSPISGHRSVSWYQQTPGQGLQFLFEYFSETQRNKGNFPGRFSGRQFSNSRSEMNVSTLELGDSALYLCASSLGSGSNIQYFGAGTRLSVL.